This note documents a single T cell receptor (beta chain) sequence. Germline-derived CDR1 and CDR2 are LGHNA and YSLEER. The V and J ends lost 0 bases and 5 bases respectively, with 12 bases between them. This CDR3 has 15 residues. The data originate from a study of T cells after yellow fever vaccination. The 5'RACE template-switching step produced TCR cDNA and added a universal primer site and UMIs. One entry per CDR3 protein, called by TCRdb with MiXCR from the 5' RACE reads. This table holds 150,000 or so distinct CDR3 sequences, approximately 9.7% found once. The genes are TRBV4-3 and TRBJ2-3, with D perhaps TRBD1 or TRBD2 (6 bases each). Sequenced here: CD8+ T cells sorted from PBMCs, sampled 45 days after the yellow fever booster vaccination. This TCR came from a man aged 18 to 35 who received the YFV17D yellow fever vaccine. CDR3 amino acids: CASSQDSGAGDTQYF. For the CDR3, the DNA is TGCGCCAGCAGCCAAGATTCGGGGGCAGGAGATACGCAGTATTTT.